This TCR beta chain derives from a study of cytomegalovirus exposure and HLA in healthy donors. Study-level points and caveats: A subsequent analysis found that TCR clusters from the first cohort also tended to co-occur in the 120 validation repertoires, with roughly 95% of cluster scores above 0.

Germline loops: CDR1 SGHRS, CDR2 YFSETQ. Trimming removed 2 bases from V and 1 base from J; junction bases left unmatched: 7. This CDR3 has 17 residues. The assay was immunoSEQ multiplex PCR, and TCRdb's table has in-frame clones only and misses some. The data show 68,000 or so clones, 80% to 90% seen once. Of note for this clone: The antigen remains undetermined.

The approximately 130-subject validation cohort, separate from the 666-subject first cohort, included the donors. Sequenced sample: PBMCs. The V call is TRBV5-1, the J call TRBJ1-1; 11 positions agree with TRBD1. The receptor comes from a woman aged 18-29 years in good health and CMV-seronegative. The chain's CDR3 is CASSFRTGGAGNTEAFF. The DNA of the CDR3 is TGCGCCAGCAGCTTCCGGACAGGGGGCGCGGGGAACACTGAAGCTTTCTTT.